The 10 T cell receptor beta chains given below trace back to one sample, sequenced in a study of neurological immune-mediated disorders. Each CDR3 protein gets one entry after TCRdb re-called the 5' RACE reads with MiXCR. The sample contains roughly 100,000 distinct CDR3 sequences, roughly 4% of which appear only once. The sample consisted of PBMCs. The origin of the receptors is a woman under 30 with multiple sclerosis.

This clonotype was observed many times. This chain uses TRBV5-1 with TRBJ1-1, with TRBD1 identical over 8 bases. Germline V gene data show CDR1 as SGHRS and CDR2 as YFSETQ. This CDR3 is built from 18 residues. Trimming at V came to 5 bases and at J to 0 bases, leaving 15 bases not matched to a gene. The CDR3 is CASSLGGGTGKLNTEAFF. The CDR3 region has the DNA TGCGCCAGCAGTCTTGGAGGTGGGACAGGCAAGCTGAACACTGAAGCTTTCTTT.

This clonotype has ten or more counts. The V call is TRBV7-2, the J call TRBJ2-1; 10 nucleotides align to TRBD2. This CDR3 is 16 amino acids long. Trimming removed 2 bases from V and 7 bases from J; junction bases left unmatched: 8. In germline, CDR1 is SGHTA, CDR2 FQGNSA. CDR3 nucleotides: TGTGCCAGCAGCTTATTCCCTAGCGGGAGTGGAAATGAGCAGTTCTTC. Its protein is CASSLFPSGSGNEQFF. The full variable domain, in which reference TRBV7-2 and TRBJ2-1 provide the parts outside the CDR3, is GAGVSQSPSNKVTEKGKDVELRCDPISGHTALYWYRQSLGQGLEFLIYFQGNSAPDKSGLPSDRFSAERTGGSVSTLTIQRTQQEDSAVYLCASSLFPSGSGNEQFFGPGTRLTVL.

In this sample, this clonotype turned up many times. The chain combines TRBV5-6 with TRBJ1-1; D gene unclear. Germline CDR1 reads SGHDT; CDR2 reads YYEEEE. V was pared by 1 base and J by 6 bases, with 10 bases between. The CDR3 runs to 13 residues. CDR3 sequence: CASSLSLVAEAFF. The CDR3 bases are TGTGCCAGCAGCTTGTCGTTGGTAGCTGAAGCTTTCTTT.

This clonotype was recorded many times. The V and J genes are TRBV5-1 and TRBJ1-2; 8 bases line up with TRBD1. V dropped 4 bases and J dropped 6; count of bases not matched to a gene: 11. Germline V gene lookup returns CDR1 SGHRS and CDR2 YFSETQ. The CDR3 is made up of 15 amino acids. This CDR3 is CASSPGGQVRDGYTF. The DNA for the CDR3 is TGCGCCAGCAGCCCCGGGGGACAGGTTCGCGATGGCTACACCTTC.

This clonotype has ten or more counts. This chain uses TRBV5-7 with TRBJ1-2, with 7 nucleotides matching TRBD1. TRBV5-7 is assigned to the ORF class and has an uncertain function. V gave up 4 bases and J gave up 6 bases; unmatched junction bases: 6. CDR3 size: 13 residues. This CDR3 reads CASSAQGLDGYTF. For the CDR3, the DNA is TGTGCCAGCAGCGCACAGGGGTTGGATGGCTACACCTTC.

This clonotype showed up many times. The rearrangement links TRBV20-1 to TRBJ2-7; 7 positions match TRBD2. The CDR3 extends over 15 amino acids. Germline values: CDR1 DFQATT, CDR2 SNEGSKA (reference sequence). Germline trimming cut 3 bases from V and 2 bases from J; bases unmatched to any gene: 10. CDR3 loop: CSASPGRVSAYEQYF. The CDR3 region has the DNA TGCAGTGCTAGCCCTGGGAGGGTCTCGGCCTACGAGCAGTACTTC.

Many counts were recorded for this clonotype. The rearrangement links TRBV25-1 to TRBJ2-3, with 7 bases identical to TRBD2. J was trimmed by 5 bases and V by 6 bases; bases with no gene match: 5. The CDR3 sequence is 13 residues long. CDR1 MGHDK and CDR2 SYGVNS come from the germline V gene. The CDR3 DNA follows: TGTGCCAGCAGGCCCACGGGGGGAGATACGCAGTATTTT. Protein: CASRPTGGDTQYF.

This clonotype was counted at least ten times. This chain links TRBV20-1 with TRBJ2-3; 12 bases are shared with TRBD2. The CDR3 has 17 amino acids. The V gene end was trimmed by 1 base and the J gene end by 6 bases; junction bases not matched to a gene: 11. CDR1 is DFQATT, CDR2 SNEGSKA, per germline (reference sequence). The CDR3: CSARGLAGANPSDTQYF. In DNA, the CDR3 is TGCAGTGCTAGAGGACTAGCGGGAGCGAATCCTTCTGATACGCAGTATTTT.

There are many counts of this clonotype. The chain uses TRBV27 and TRBJ2-7; 8 positions match TRBD1. CDR1 is MNHEY and CDR2 is SMNVEV in the germline V gene (reference sequence). The junction had 4 bases not matched to a gene; V was cut back by 6 bases and J by 0 bases. This CDR3 has 14 residues. The CDR3 DNA reads TGTGCCAGCAGGATACAGGGGGGCTCCTACGAGCAGTACTTC. This encodes CASRIQGGSYEQYF.

CDR3 nucleotides: TGTGCCAGCAGTGAAGGGGCGATTAATGAAAAACTGTTTTTT. Translating it yields CASSEGAINEKLFF. The rearrangement uses TRBV25-1 and TRBJ1-4, with a possible D match to TRBD1 (5 bases). From germline, CDR1 is MGHDK and CDR2 SYGVNS. This CDR3 comprises 14 residues. V lost 2 bases to trimming and J lost 4 bases, with 8 bases between them.